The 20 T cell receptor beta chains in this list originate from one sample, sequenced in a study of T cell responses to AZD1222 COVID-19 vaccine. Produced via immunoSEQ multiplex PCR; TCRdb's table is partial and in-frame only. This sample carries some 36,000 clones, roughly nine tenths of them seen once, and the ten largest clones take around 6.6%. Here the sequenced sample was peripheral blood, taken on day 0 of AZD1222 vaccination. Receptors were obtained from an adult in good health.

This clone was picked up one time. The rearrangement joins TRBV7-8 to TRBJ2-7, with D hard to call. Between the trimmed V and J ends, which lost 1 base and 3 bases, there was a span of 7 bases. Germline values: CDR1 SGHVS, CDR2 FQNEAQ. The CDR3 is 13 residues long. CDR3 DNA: TGTGCCAGCAGCTTAGGTTTTAGCTACGAGCAGTACTTC. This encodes CASSLGFSYEQYF.

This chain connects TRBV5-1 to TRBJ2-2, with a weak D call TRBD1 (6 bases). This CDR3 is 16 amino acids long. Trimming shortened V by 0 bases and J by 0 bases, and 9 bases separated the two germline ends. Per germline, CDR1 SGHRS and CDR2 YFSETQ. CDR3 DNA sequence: TGCGCCAGCAGCTTGGGAGAGGGGGCGAACACCGGGGAGCTGTTTTTT. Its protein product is CASSLGEGANTGELFF.

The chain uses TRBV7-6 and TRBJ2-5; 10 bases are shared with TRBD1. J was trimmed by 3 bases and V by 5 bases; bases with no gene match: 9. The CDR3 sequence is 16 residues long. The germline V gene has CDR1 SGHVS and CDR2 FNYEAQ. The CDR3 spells CASSMGTGAMEETQYF. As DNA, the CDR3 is TGTGCCAGCAGCATGGGGACAGGGGCGATGGAAGAGACCCAGTACTTC.

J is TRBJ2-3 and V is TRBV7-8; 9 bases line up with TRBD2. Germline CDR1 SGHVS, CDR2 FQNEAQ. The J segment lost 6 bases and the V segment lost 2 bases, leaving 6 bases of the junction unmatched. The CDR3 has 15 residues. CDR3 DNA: TGTGCCAGCAGCTTATATGCTAGCGGGGAGGATACGCAGTATTTT. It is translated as CASSLYASGEDTQYF. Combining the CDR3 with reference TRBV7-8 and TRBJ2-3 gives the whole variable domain GAGVSQSPRYKVAKRGQDVALRCDPISGHVSLFWYQQALGQGPEFLTYFQNEAQLDKSGLPSDRFFAERPEGSVSTLKIQRTQQEDSAVYLCASSLYASGEDTQYFGPGTRLTVL.

This chain's CDR3 is CASSLSSTDTQYF. The CDR3 DNA reads TGTGCCAGCAGCCTCTCTAGCACAGATACGCAGTATTTT. The chain couples TRBV5-8 to TRBJ2-3; D is uncertain. The ends were cut back, 4 bases at V and 0 bases at J, with 6 bases in the middle. The V gene's germline CDR1 is SGHTS and CDR2 YDEGEE. The CDR3 extends over 13 amino acids.

CDR3 loop: CASSLGWEWETQYF. CDR3 bases: TGTGCCAGCAGCTTGGGGTGGGAGTGGGAGACCCAGTACTTC. The chain is built from TRBV5-8 and TRBJ2-5; D might be TRBD2 (5 bases). V lost 0 bases and J lost 5, with 11 bases in between. The CDR3 spans 14 residues. Germline CDR1 is SGHTS and CDR2 is YDEGEE.

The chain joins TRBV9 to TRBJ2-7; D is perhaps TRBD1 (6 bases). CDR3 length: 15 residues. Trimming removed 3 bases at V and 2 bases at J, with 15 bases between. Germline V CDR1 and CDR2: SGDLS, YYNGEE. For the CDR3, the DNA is TGTGCCAGCAGCGCACAGGGTTTCCGTACCTACGAGCAGTACTTC. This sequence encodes CASSAQGFRTYEQYF.

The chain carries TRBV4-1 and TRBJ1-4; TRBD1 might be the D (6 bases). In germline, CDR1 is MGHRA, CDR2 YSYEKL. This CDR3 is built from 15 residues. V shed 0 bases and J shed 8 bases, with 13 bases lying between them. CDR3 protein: CASSQEGGGEEKLFF. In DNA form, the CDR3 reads TGCGCCAGCAGCCAAGAAGGAGGGGGAGAAGAAAAACTGTTTTTT.

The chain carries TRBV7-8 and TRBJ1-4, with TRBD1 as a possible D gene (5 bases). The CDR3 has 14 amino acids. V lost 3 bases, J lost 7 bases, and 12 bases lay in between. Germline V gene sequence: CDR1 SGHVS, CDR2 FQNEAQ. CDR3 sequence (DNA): TGTGCCAGCAGCTTCGGAGCCGGGGGTGAAAAACTGTTTTTT. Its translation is CASSFGAGGEKLFF.

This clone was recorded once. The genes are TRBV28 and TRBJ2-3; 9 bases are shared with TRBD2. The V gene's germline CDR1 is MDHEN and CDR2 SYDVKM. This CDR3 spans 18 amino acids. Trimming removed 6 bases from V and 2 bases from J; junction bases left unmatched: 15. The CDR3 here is CASRAGDLAGIHTDTQYF. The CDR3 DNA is TGTGCCAGCAGGGCAGGGGACCTAGCGGGGATCCACACAGATACGCAGTATTTT. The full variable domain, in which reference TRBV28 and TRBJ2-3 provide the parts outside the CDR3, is DVKVTQSSRYLVKRTGEKVFLECVQDMDHENMFWYRQDPGLGLRLIYFSYDVKMKEKGDIPEGYSVSREKKERFSLILESASTNQTSMYLCASRAGDLAGIHTDTQYFGPGTRLTVL.

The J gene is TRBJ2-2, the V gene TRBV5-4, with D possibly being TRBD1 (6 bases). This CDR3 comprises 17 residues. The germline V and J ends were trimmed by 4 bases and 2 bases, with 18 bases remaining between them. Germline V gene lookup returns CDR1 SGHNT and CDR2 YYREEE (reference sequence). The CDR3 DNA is TGTGCCAGCAGCCCTGGGGGCCAGGGATTTAACACCGGGGAGCTGTTTTTT. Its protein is CASSPGGQGFNTGELFF.

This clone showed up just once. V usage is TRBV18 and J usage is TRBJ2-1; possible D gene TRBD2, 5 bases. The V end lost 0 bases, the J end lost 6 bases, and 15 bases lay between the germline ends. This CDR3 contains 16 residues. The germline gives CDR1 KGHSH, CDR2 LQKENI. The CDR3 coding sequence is TGTGCCAGCTCACCACCAGACGGGATAACCACCAATGAGCAGTTCTTC. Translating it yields CASSPPDGITTNEQFF.

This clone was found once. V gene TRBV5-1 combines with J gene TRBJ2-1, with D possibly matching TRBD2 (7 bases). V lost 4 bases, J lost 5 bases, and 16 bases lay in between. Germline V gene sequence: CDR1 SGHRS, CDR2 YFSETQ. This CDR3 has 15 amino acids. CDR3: CASSPTGRVNNEQFF. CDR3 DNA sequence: TGCGCCAGCAGCCCCACAGGGAGGGTAAACAATGAGCAGTTCTTC.

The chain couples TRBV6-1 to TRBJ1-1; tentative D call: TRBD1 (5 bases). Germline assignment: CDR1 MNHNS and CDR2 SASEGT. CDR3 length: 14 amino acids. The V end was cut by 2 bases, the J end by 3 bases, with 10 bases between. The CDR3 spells CASSEWKGYTEAFF. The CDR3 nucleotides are TGTGCCAGCAGTGAATGGAAGGGGTACACTGAAGCTTTCTTT.

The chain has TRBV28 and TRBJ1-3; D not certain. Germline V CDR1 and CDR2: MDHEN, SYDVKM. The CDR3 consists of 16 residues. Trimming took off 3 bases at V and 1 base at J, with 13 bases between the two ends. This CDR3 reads CASSFVTQPSGNTIYF. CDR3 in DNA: TGTGCCAGCAGTTTCGTCACACAACCGTCTGGAAACACCATATATTTT.

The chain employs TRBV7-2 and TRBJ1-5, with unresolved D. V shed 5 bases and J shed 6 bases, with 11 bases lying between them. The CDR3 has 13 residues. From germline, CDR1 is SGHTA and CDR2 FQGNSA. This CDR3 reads CASSRHMSQPQHF. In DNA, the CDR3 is TGTGCCAGCAGCCGCCATATGTCTCAGCCCCAGCATTTT.

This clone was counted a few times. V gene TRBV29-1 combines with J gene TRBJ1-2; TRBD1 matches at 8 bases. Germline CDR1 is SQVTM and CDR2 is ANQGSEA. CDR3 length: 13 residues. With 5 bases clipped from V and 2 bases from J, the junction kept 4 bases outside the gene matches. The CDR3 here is CSVRTGRNYGYTF. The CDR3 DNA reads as TGCAGCGTTCGGACAGGGAGAAACTATGGCTACACCTTC.

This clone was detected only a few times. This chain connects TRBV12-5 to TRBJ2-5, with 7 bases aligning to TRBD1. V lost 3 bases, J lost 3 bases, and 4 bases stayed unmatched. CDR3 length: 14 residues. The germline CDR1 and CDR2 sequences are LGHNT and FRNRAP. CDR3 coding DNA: TGTGCTAGTGGTTTAGGGACAGTGGAAGAGACCCAGTACTTC. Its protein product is CASGLGTVEETQYF.

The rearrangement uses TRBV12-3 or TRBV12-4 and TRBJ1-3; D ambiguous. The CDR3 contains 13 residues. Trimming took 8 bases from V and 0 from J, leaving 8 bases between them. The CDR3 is CASGEGSGNTIYF. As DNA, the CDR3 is TGTGCCAGCGGAGAGGGCTCTGGAAACACCATATATTTT.

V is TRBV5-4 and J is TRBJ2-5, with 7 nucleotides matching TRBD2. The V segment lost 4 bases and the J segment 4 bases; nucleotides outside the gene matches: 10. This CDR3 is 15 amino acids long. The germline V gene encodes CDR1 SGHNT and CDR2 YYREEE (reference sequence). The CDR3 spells CASSLTGASGETQYF. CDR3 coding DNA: TGTGCCAGCAGCCTGACCGGGGCTAGCGGAGAGACCCAGTACTTC.